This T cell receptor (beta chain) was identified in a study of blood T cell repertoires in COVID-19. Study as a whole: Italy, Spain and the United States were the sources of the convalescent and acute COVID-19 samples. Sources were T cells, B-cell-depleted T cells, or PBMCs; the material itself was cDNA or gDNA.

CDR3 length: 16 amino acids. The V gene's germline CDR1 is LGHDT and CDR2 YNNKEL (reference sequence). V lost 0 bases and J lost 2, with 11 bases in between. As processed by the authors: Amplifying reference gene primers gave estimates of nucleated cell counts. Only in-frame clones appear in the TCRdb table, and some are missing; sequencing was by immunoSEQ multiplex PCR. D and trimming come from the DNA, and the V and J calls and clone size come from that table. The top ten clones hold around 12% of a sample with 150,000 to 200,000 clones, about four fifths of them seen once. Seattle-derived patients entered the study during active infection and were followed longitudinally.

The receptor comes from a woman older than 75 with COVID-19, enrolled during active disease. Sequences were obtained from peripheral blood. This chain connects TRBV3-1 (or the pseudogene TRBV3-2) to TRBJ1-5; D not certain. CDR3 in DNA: TGTGCCAGCAGCCAAGATGGCGGTATTGGCAATCAGCCCCAGCATTTT. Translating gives CASSQDGGIGNQPQHF.